The rows below give T cell receptor beta chains drawn from one sample of a study of shared clonotypes between healthy human individuals. Sequenced by immunoSEQ multiplex PCR; TCRdb stores in-frame clones only, minus some. Of about 470,000 clones listed, about 85% are singletons. Sequencing used PBMCs. The receptor source for this set is a woman between 35 and 50 years old in good health. Some clones in this sample may be carry-over from other donors' samples. CDR3s include the opening cysteine and the closing phenylalanine or tryptophan. A D gene is named only where the DNA matches it firmly. Clone size is shown for a subset of rows, as once, few, many or a class of expanded clone.

D gene: NA; V gene: TRBV27; clone size: NA; J gene: TRBJ1-1; CDR3 protein: CASDSRVRYRPEAFF; CDR3 DNA: TGTGCCAGCGATTCCAGGGTACGCTATCGGCCTGAAGCTTTCTTT
D gene: TRBD2; V gene: TRBV19; clone size: NA; J gene: TRBJ2-1; CDR3 protein: CASSKLSGRTGDEQFF; CDR3 DNA: TGTGCCAGTAGTAAGTTGAGCGGGAGAACCGGGGATGAGCAGTTCTTC
D gene: TRBD2; V gene: TRBV6-1; clone size: once; J gene: TRBJ2-7; CDR3 protein: CASIARGAGEQYF; CDR3 DNA: TGTGCCAGCATCGCGCGGGGGGCTGGGGAGCAGTACTTC
D gene: NA; V gene: TRBV7-2; clone size: NA; J gene: TRBJ2-3; CDR3 protein: CASSLAVGTQYF; CDR3 DNA: TGTGCCAGCAGCTTAGCGGTCGGTACGCAGTATTTT
D gene: TRBD1; V gene: TRBV27; clone size: NA; J gene: TRBJ1-4; CDR3 protein: CASSWGQGAREKLFF; CDR3 DNA: TGTGCCAGCAGCTGGGGACAGGGGGCGCGAGAAAAACTGTTTTTT
D gene: TRBD1; V gene: TRBV30; clone size: NA; J gene: TRBJ1-6; CDR3 protein: CAWSSGTATLHF; CDR3 DNA: TGTGCCTGGAGTTCCGGGACAGCGACCCTCCACTTT
D gene: NA; V gene: TRBV30; clone size: NA; J gene: TRBJ1-1; CDR3 protein: CAWSTGRGATEAFF; CDR3 DNA: TGTGCCTGGAGTACCGGGAGGGGTGCCACTGAAGCTTTCTTT
D gene: NA; V gene: TRBV28; clone size: few; J gene: TRBJ2-7; CDR3 protein: CASSSPELGQYF; CDR3 DNA: TGTGCCAGCAGTTCCCCCGAGCTCGGACAGTACTTC
D gene: NA; V gene: TRBV21-1; clone size: NA; J gene: TRBJ2-2; CDR3 protein: CASSKASGGTGELFF; CDR3 DNA: TGTGCCAGCAGCAAGGCTAGCGGGGGGACCGGGGAGCTGTTTTTT
D gene: NA; V gene: TRBV18; clone size: NA; J gene: TRBJ1-2; CDR3 protein: CASSPRSESATYGYTF; CDR3 DNA: TGTGCCAGCTCACCAAGATCGGAGTCAGCAACTTATGGCTACACCTTC
D gene: NA; V gene: TRBV18; clone size: NA; J gene: TRBJ1-1; CDR3 protein: CASSPVGAASNTEAFF; CDR3 DNA: TGTGCCAGCTCACCGGTAGGGGCAGCTTCGAACACTGAAGCTTTCTTT
D gene: NA; V gene: TRBV28; clone size: few; J gene: TRBJ1-3; CDR3 protein: CASSWQVQSSGNTIYF; CDR3 DNA: TGTGCCAGCAGCTGGCAGGTCCAGAGCTCTGGAAACACCATATATTTT
D gene: NA; V gene: TRBV5-1; clone size: NA; J gene: TRBJ2-7; CDR3 protein: CASSLEGGPREQYF; CDR3 DNA: TGCGCCAGCAGCTTGGAAGGGGGGCCGAGGGAGCAGTACTTC
D gene: TRBD1; V gene: TRBV5-4; clone size: NA; J gene: TRBJ2-1; CDR3 protein: CASSLRAGQGYNEQFF; CDR3 DNA: TGTGCCAGCAGCTTGCGGGCCGGACAGGGATACAATGAGCAGTTCTTC
D gene: NA; V gene: TRBV23-1; clone size: NA; J gene: TRBJ2-7; CDR3 protein: CASSPLWAVKTYEQYF; CDR3 DNA: TGCGCCAGCAGTCCCCTGTGGGCGGTTAAAACCTACGAGCAGTACTTC
D gene: NA; V gene: TRBV18; clone size: few; J gene: TRBJ2-3; CDR3 protein: CASSPLADTQYF; CDR3 DNA: TGTGCCAGCTCACCACTCGCAGATACGCAGTATTTT
D gene: NA; V gene: TRBV15; clone size: NA; J gene: TRBJ1-2; CDR3 protein: CATSRDGHRAPTF; CDR3 DNA: TGTGCCACCAGCAGAGATGGCCACCGAGCGCCGACCTTC
D gene: NA; V gene: TRBV30; clone size: once; J gene: TRBJ2-7; CDR3 protein: CAWSETSDEQYF; CDR3 DNA: TGTGCCTGGAGTGAGACTTCCGACGAGCAGTACTTC
D gene: NA; V gene: TRBV7-2; clone size: NA; J gene: TRBJ2-7; CDR3 protein: CASSLGPGPSYEQYF; CDR3 DNA: TGTGCCAGCAGCTTAGGGCCGGGGCCGTCCTACGAGCAGTACTTC
D gene: TRBD1; V gene: TRBV18; clone size: NA; J gene: TRBJ2-6; CDR3 protein: CASSPLTGVESGANVLTF; CDR3 DNA: TGTGCCAGCTCACCACTAACAGGGGTAGAATCTGGGGCCAACGTCCTGACTTTC
D gene: NA; V gene: TRBV28; clone size: few; J gene: TRBJ1-2; CDR3 protein: CASRTTDGYTF; CDR3 DNA: TGTGCCAGCCGAACGACAGATGGCTACACCTTC
D gene: NA; V gene: TRBV7-2; clone size: NA; J gene: TRBJ2-7; CDR3 protein: CASSFRGESSYEQYF; CDR3 DNA: TGTGCCAGCAGCTTCAGGGGGGAGAGCTCCTACGAGCAGTACTTC
D gene: NA; V gene: TRBV28; clone size: few; J gene: TRBJ2-7; CDR3 protein: CASTDREYSSYEQYF; CDR3 DNA: TGTGCCAGTACCGACCGGGAGTATAGCTCCTACGAGCAGTACTTC
D gene: TRBD2; V gene: TRBV9; clone size: NA; J gene: TRBJ2-5; CDR3 protein: CASSVAGGYEKQYF; CDR3 DNA: TGTGCCAGCAGCGTAGCGGGGGGTTATGAGAAGCAGTACTTC
D gene: TRBD2; V gene: TRBV6-7; clone size: NA; J gene: TRBJ2-7; CDR3 protein: CASISGLDGSYEQYF; CDR3 DNA: TGTGCCAGCATCTCTGGACTAGATGGCTCCTACGAGCAGTACTTC
D gene: NA; V gene: TRBV9; clone size: NA; J gene: TRBJ2-2; CDR3 protein: CASTLDGGELFF; CDR3 DNA: TGTGCCAGCACCTTGGACGGCGGGGAGCTGTTTTTT
D gene: NA; V gene: TRBV19; clone size: few; J gene: TRBJ2-1; CDR3 protein: CASSYSRSGKHNEQFF; CDR3 DNA: TGTGCCAGTAGTTATTCCAGGAGCGGCAAGCACAATGAGCAGTTCTTC
D gene: NA; V gene: TRBV6-6; clone size: NA; J gene: TRBJ1-1; CDR3 protein: CASLVGGERGNTEAFF; CDR3 DNA: TGTGCCAGCCTGGTGGGGGGCGAGAGGGGGAACACTGAAGCTTTCTTT
D gene: NA; V gene: TRBV4-3; clone size: NA; J gene: TRBJ2-1; CDR3 protein: CASSQDVPGYNEQFF; CDR3 DNA: TGCGCCAGCAGCCAAGATGTCCCCGGGTACAATGAGCAGTTCTTC
D gene: NA; V gene: TRBV14; clone size: NA; J gene: TRBJ2-5; CDR3 protein: CASSQDDGTQYF; CDR3 DNA: TGTGCCAGCAGCCAAGACGATGGGACCCAGTACTTC
D gene: NA; V gene: TRBV5-4; clone size: NA; J gene: TRBJ1-6; CDR3 protein: CASSLGRENSPLHF; CDR3 DNA: TGTGCCAGCAGCTTGGGCAGGGAGAATTCACCCCTCCACTTT
D gene: TRBD1; V gene: TRBV5-4; clone size: NA; J gene: TRBJ1-1; CDR3 protein: CASSLVDRDRAEAFF; CDR3 DNA: TGTGCCAGCAGCTTGGTGGACAGGGACCGAGCTGAAGCTTTCTTT
D gene: NA; V gene: TRBV4-2; clone size: NA; J gene: TRBJ2-7; CDR3 protein: CASSQDPGALSLQYF; CDR3 DNA: TGTGCCAGCAGCCAAGATCCAGGGGCGCTCTCCCTTCAGTACTTC
D gene: NA; V gene: TRBV7-2; clone size: NA; J gene: TRBJ2-3; CDR3 protein: CASSLEWTDTQYF; CDR3 DNA: TGTGCCAGCAGCTTAGAATGGACAGATACGCAGTATTTT
D gene: TRBD1; V gene: TRBV2; clone size: NA; J gene: TRBJ1-1; CDR3 protein: CASRRQGEGTEAFF; CDR3 DNA: TGTGCCAGCAGAAGACAGGGCGAGGGGACTGAAGCTTTCTTT
D gene: NA; V gene: TRBV6-1; clone size: NA; J gene: TRBJ2-7; CDR3 protein: CASSESRGGDEQYF; CDR3 DNA: TGTGCCAGCAGTGAATCTCGGGGCGGGGACGAGCAGTACTTC
D gene: NA; V gene: TRBV6-5; clone size: NA; J gene: TRBJ2-7; CDR3 protein: CASSSPTSPGEQYF; CDR3 DNA: TGTGCCAGCAGTTCCCCTACCTCCCCGGGCGAGCAGTACTTC
D gene: NA; V gene: TRBV7-8; clone size: few; J gene: TRBJ2-1; CDR3 protein: CASSLTGSNEQFF; CDR3 DNA: TGTGCCAGCAGCTTAACCGGGAGCAATGAGCAGTTCTTC
D gene: NA; V gene: TRBV11-1; clone size: NA; J gene: TRBJ2-7; CDR3 protein: CASSLERGGEQYF; CDR3 DNA: TGTGCCAGCAGTCTTGAGAGGGGTGGCGAGCAGTACTTC
D gene: NA; V gene: TRBV20-1; clone size: NA; J gene: TRBJ2-3; CDR3 protein: CSASTDTQYF; CDR3 DNA: TGCAGTGCTAGCACAGATACGCAGTATTTT
D gene: TRBD1; V gene: TRBV7-9; clone size: NA; J gene: TRBJ2-2; CDR3 protein: CAKGQPNTGELFF; CDR3 DNA: TGTGCCAAGGGACAGCCGAACACCGGGGAGCTGTTTTTT
D gene: TRBD1; V gene: TRBV27; clone size: NA; J gene: TRBJ1-4; CDR3 protein: CASSPQTGGNEKLFF; CDR3 DNA: TGTGCCAGCAGTCCGCAGACAGGGGGTAATGAAAAACTGTTTTTT
D gene: TRBD1; V gene: TRBV6-1; clone size: many; J gene: TRBJ1-6; CDR3 protein: CASSGTEDNSPLHF; CDR3 DNA: TGTGCCAGCAGCGGGACAGAAGATAATTCACCCCTCCACTTT
D gene: NA; V gene: TRBV27; clone size: NA; J gene: TRBJ2-6; CDR3 protein: CASRSSGSGANVLTF; CDR3 DNA: TGTGCCAGCCGAAGTTCAGGGTCTGGGGCCAACGTCCTGACTTTC
D gene: TRBD1; V gene: TRBV6-1; clone size: NA; J gene: TRBJ1-2; CDR3 protein: CAIGDRGLPVYGYTF; CDR3 DNA: TGTGCCATCGGGGACAGGGGGCTCCCAGTCTATGGCTACACCTTC